This T cell receptor (beta chain) is from a study of Graves' ophthalmopathy and Graves' hyperthyroidism. Enrollment excluded any patients with other autoimmune diseases, uncontrolled infections, pregnancy or lactation. In this sample, this clonotype turned up many times. Beta-chain TCR CDR3 regions were amplified from RNA transcripts. RT-PCR with HTBI primers came first, then second-round multiplex PCR. Each CDR3 protein is one row after TCRdb ran MiXCR on the multiplex PCR reads. The sample contains some 370,000 distinct CDR3 sequences, about a sixth of which appear only once. The germline V and J ends were trimmed by 4 bases and 13 bases, with 20 bases remaining between them. This CDR3 spans 13 amino acids. CDR1 and CDR2 (germline): SGDLS, YYNGEE.

Material: peripheral blood. This chain uses TRBV9 with TRBJ2-5; D is possibly TRBD2 (6 bases). The receptor was isolated from an adult woman with stable Graves' hyperthyroidism. CDR3 in DNA: TGTGCCAGCAGCCCCTCAGGAGGGGAAGGTTGGTACTTC. Amino acid sequence: CASSPSGGEGWYF.